This paragraph reports one T cell receptor beta chain. Its target antigen remains unknown. No per-base quality is available; no much larger clone lies one base away. The sample belongs to a study of blood T cell repertoires in COVID-19 (dated by TCRdb to 2018 to 2020). Background for the entire study: The collaborator samples originated in the United States, Italy and Spain and spanned the acute and convalescent phases of COVID-19. The prospective study material was composed of cDNA or gDNA derived from T cells, B-cell-depleted T cells, or PBMCs. Deeply sampled blood TCRbeta repertoires from subjects exposed to, actively infected with, or recovered from COVID-19 were included in the dataset. The repertoires were released in a freely available public database intended as a resource for research on the immune response to SARS-CoV-2. The samples were drawn from two sources: the first 160 participants of the ongoing ImmuneRACE study, and approximately 1,300 subjects contributed by 6 global collaborators. The sample metadata nearly always contained a de-identified subject ID, COVID-19 status, age in years and sex. HLA class I and class II types, where available, came from metadata supplied by the sample provider rather than from assay-based typing.

Reading from cysteine to phenylalanine, the CDR3 counts 14 amino acids. The only DNA kept is the CDR3, 42 bases in frame from the first base. V is cut back by 5 bases and J by 5 bases, with 8 bases in the junction unmatched. CDR1 and CDR2 are drawn from the germline V gene: SGHTA, FQGNSA. The immunoSEQ Assay, a bias-controlled multiplex PCR, was used to amplify TCRbeta CDR3 regions from genomic DNA. As for the original processing: The number of nucleated cells in each sample was estimated by amplification of reference gene primers within the assay. To quantify the absolute abundance of each unique TCRbeta CDR3 rearrangement, sequence reads were collapsed and filtered. For each sample, productive Simpson clonality was calculated as the square root of Simpson's diversity index over productive rearrangements. TCRdb took this table from immuneACCESS and kept in-frame rearrangements with V and J called. Such tables lack part of the clones; where checked against another copy, unresolved V genes explain under half of the gap, and the rest is unexplained. V and J calls and clone size are those listed in that table; D and trimming were worked out from the DNA. In this sample the table shows 100,000 to 150,000 clones, about four fifths of which occur a single time. The ten largest account for more than 1.2% of the sample.

Summary of the overall study and its limitations: Clinical and demographic metadata were provided uncurated, with the amount varying by source and participant.

Each collaborating institution followed its own protocols to collect whole blood in K2EDTA tubes. For TCRbeta analysis, collaborator samples were shipped as frozen whole blood, as isolated PBMCs, or as DNA extracted from either sample type. Sequencing input: peripheral blood. The receptor chain draws on TRBV7-2 and TRBJ2-5, and TRBD1 aligns with 7 junction nucleotides. The receptor was isolated from a man in his 60s with acute or convalescent COVID-19. The DNA is as follows: TGTGCCAGCAGCACACAGGGGTTGGAGGAGACCCAGTACTTC. Translated, it reads CASSTQGLEETQYF.